This TCR beta chain was found in a study of shared clonotypes between healthy human individuals. Study-level findings and limits: Across a handful of donors, naive CD4 shared about 5%, naive CD8 over 3%, memory CD4 roughly 2.4%, memory CD8 about 0.38%. Generation probabilities of non-shared clonotypes were lower (relative to those shared by all four donors).

Per the original data handling: Junction-only sequences produced by ImmunoSEQ had no quality scores, so filtering differed. Clones were read by immunoSEQ multiplex PCR, and TCRdb kept only the in-frame ones, dropping some. Clonal size and the V and J genes are those of that table, whereas D and trimming came from the DNA. The repertoire consists of approximately 110,000 clones, with less than 80% occurring once and the leading ten covering approximately 24%. In the case of this clone: What it binds is not known.

Trimming pared 3 bases from V and 1 base from J, leaving 12 bases between. CDR3 length: 15 amino acids. Looked up from germline, CDR1 is SEHNR and CDR2 is FQNEAQ (reference sequence). The sample was memory CD8+ T cells sorted from blood. Sample subset: CD45RO+ cells pooled with CCR7-negative TemRA cells. The clonotype originates from a woman in her thirties in good health. V gene TRBV7-9 combines with J gene TRBJ1-1; the D gene is possibly TRBD1 (6 bases). The CDR3 loop is CASSFSGDPNTEAFF. CDR3 DNA sequence: TGTGCCAGCAGCTTCTCAGGGGACCCGAACACTGAAGCTTTCTTT.